These T cell receptor beta chains were read from a single sample in a study of OX40 agonist ivuxolimab in advanced cancers. Produced via immunoSEQ multiplex PCR; TCRdb's table is partial and in-frame only. The profile covers about 60,000 clones, with more than 85% appearing a single time and about 3.9% taken by the ten largest. This specimen was CD4+ or CD8+ T cells sorted from blood, taken in a trial of the OX40 agonist ivuxolimab. These receptors all come from an adult with an advanced solid tumor such as melanoma, head and neck, liver or kidney cancer. The CDR3 runs from the conserved cysteine through the conserved F or W. The D gene is left open where the match is weak. The size of a clone is reported for some rows only, either as once, few or many, or as a class for expanded clones.

size	J	V	D	CDR3	DNA
.	TRBJ2-1	TRBV2	.	CASSAGTTGVNEQFF	TGTGCCAGCAGTGCAGGGACAACCGGCGTCAATGAGCAGTTCTTC
.	TRBJ1-2	TRBV7-9	.	CASDRAGLANYGYTF	TGTGCCAGCGACCGGGCGGGGCTAGCTAACTATGGCTACACCTTC
.	TRBJ2-7	TRBV6-1	.	CASRGFKGGYEQYF	TGTGCCAGCAGGGGGTTTAAAGGGGGTTACGAGCAGTACTTC
.	TRBJ1-1	TRBV25-1	TRBD1	CASSDQDRAAFF	TGTGCCAGCAGTGACCAGGACAGGGCAGCTTTCTTT
.	TRBJ1-2	TRBV19	TRBD1	CASSTTGAAGYTF	TGTGCCAGTAGTACCACAGGGGCGGCTGGCTACACCTTC
.	TRBJ2-7	TRBV7-8	.	CASSFNVGGQVSYEQYF	TGTGCCAGCAGCTTTAACGTGGGAGGACAGGTTTCCTACGAGCAGTACTTC
.	TRBJ1-4	TRBV20-1	.	CSAPTNEKLFF	TGCAGTGCTCCTACTAATGAAAAACTGTTTTTT
.	TRBJ2-1	TRBV7-6	.	CASSLYSAAGWFNEQFF	TGTGCCAGCAGCTTATATTCGGCGGCAGGGTGGTTCAATGAGCAGTTCTTC
once	TRBJ2-7	TRBV7-2	.	CASSFKALGREVYEQYF	TGTGCCAGCAGCTTCAAAGCGTTGGGCAGAGAAGTATACGAGCAGTACTTC
.	TRBJ2-4	TRBV5-4	.	CASSFKTEKNIQYF	TGTGCCAGCAGCTTCAAAACGGAGAAAAACATTCAGTACTTC
once	TRBJ2-7	TRBV10-3	.	CAISLSIGHEQYF	TGTGCCATCAGCTTATCTATAGGTCACGAGCAGTACTTC
.	TRBJ2-5	TRBV9	.	CASSATGILQETQYF	TGTGCCAGCAGCGCAACAGGGATCTTACAAGAGACCCAGTACTTC
.	TRBJ1-5	TRBV6-1	.	CASTNGDLLGQPQHF	TGTGCCAGCACGAATGGGGACCTACTGGGTCAGCCCCAGCATTTT
.	TRBJ2-2	TRBV4-2	.	CASSQDTGAGELFF	TGTGCCAGCAGCCAAGATACTGGGGCCGGGGAGCTGTTTTTT
.	TRBJ2-5	TRBV9	TRBD2	CASSVGLIAGGLETQYF	TGTGCCAGCAGCGTTGGCTTGATAGCGGGGGGTCTCGAGACCCAGTACTTC
few	TRBJ1-5	TRBV18	.	CASSGETENQPQHF	TGTGCCAGCTCAGGGGAAACAGAGAATCAGCCCCAGCATTTT
.	TRBJ1-5	TRBV18	.	CASSPGGSNQPQHF	TGTGCCAGCTCCCCCGGGGGCAGCAATCAGCCCCAGCATTTT
.	TRBJ1-5	TRBV27	.	CASSLLGSWDQPQHF	TGTGCCAGCAGTTTATTGGGGAGTTGGGATCAGCCCCAGCATTTT
.	TRBJ1-6	TRBV11-3	TRBD1	CASSLGVGQGSPLHF	TGTGCCAGCAGCTTAGGGGTGGGACAGGGCTCCCCCCTCCACTTT
.	TRBJ1-6	TRBV5-1	.	CASSDYNSPLHF	TGCGCCAGCAGCGATTATAATTCACCCCTCCACTTT
.	TRBJ2-2	TRBV11-2	.	CASSFTISLNTGELFF	TGTGCCAGCAGCTTTACGATATCCCTGAACACCGGGGAGCTGTTTTTT
.	TRBJ2-2	TRBV7-3	.	CASSPRRNTRGGELFF	TGTGCCAGCAGCCCTCGACGGAACACAAGGGGCGGGGAGCTGTTTTTT
.	TRBJ1-6	TRBV7-8	.	CASSLPMGNSPLHF	TGTGCCAGCAGCTTACCGATGGGGAATTCACCCCTCCACTTT
.	TRBJ2-7	TRBV9	.	CASSVQGTWSYEQYF	TGTGCCAGCAGCGTTCAGGGTACATGGTCCTACGAGCAGTACTTC
.	TRBJ2-2	TRBV10-3	.	CASTLDSYTGELFF	TGTGCCAGTACGTTGGACAGCTACACCGGGGAGCTGTTTTTT
.	TRBJ1-1	TRBV7-9	.	CASSPGGSRANTEAFF	TGTGCCAGCAGTCCCGGGGGTTCGAGGGCGAACACTGAAGCTTTCTTT
.	TRBJ2-5	TRBV5-4	.	CASSLVGFSGETQYF	TGTGCCAGCAGCTTGGTGGGTTTCTCGGGCGAGACCCAGTACTTC
.	TRBJ1-4	TRBV5-8	TRBD1	CASSFYRGTNEKLFF	TGTGCCAGCAGCTTTTACAGGGGAACTAATGAAAAACTGTTTTTT
.	TRBJ1-1	TRBV7-2	.	CASSLSPANTEAFF	TGTGCCAGCAGCTTATCTCCGGCAAACACTGAAGCTTTCTTT
.	TRBJ1-4	TRBV10-3	.	CAIGKDRTTNEKLFF	TGTGCCATCGGGAAGGACAGAACAACTAATGAAAAACTGTTTTTT
.	TRBJ1-2	TRBV2	TRBD1	CASSDSNRGYGYTF	TGTGCCAGCAGTGATTCGAACAGGGGCTATGGCTACACCTTC
.	TRBJ1-4	TRBV19	.	CASSILGEKLFF	TGTGCCAGTAGTATCCTAGGTGAAAAACTGTTTTTT
.	TRBJ1-1	TRBV14	.	CASSQWGAAFLNTEAFF	TGTGCCAGCAGCCAGTGGGGGGCCGCCTTTCTGAACACTGAAGCTTTCTTT
.	TRBJ1-1	TRBV5-5	.	CASSLTSRNTEAFF	TGTGCCAGCAGCTTGACTTCCAGGAACACTGAAGCTTTCTTT
.	TRBJ2-7	TRBV6-1	.	CASSDGYLYEQYF	TGTGCCAGCAGTGACGGTTATCTCTACGAGCAGTACTTC
.	TRBJ2-5	TRBV28	TRBD2	CASSGLAGVQETQYF	TGTGCCAGCAGTGGGCTAGCGGGGGTACAAGAGACCCAGTACTTC
.	TRBJ2-3	TRBV9	.	CASSAPGVGTDTQYF	TGTGCCAGCAGCGCCCCAGGGGTTGGCACAGATACGCAGTATTTT
.	TRBJ1-3	TRBV5-5	.	CASSLSTGSSGNTIYF	TGTGCCAGCAGCTTATCTACAGGAAGCTCTGGAAACACCATATATTTT
.	TRBJ1-2	TRBV7-2	TRBD1	CASSFSTGSNYGYTF	TGTGCCAGCAGCTTTTCGACAGGGTCCAACTATGGCTACACCTTC
.	TRBJ2-2	TRBV7-8	.	CASSSLLGFNGELFF	TGTGCCAGCAGCTCACTCCTAGGGTTTAACGGGGAGCTGTTTTTT
.	TRBJ2-6	TRBV11-2	.	CASSLEGGANVLTF	TGTGCCAGCAGCTTAGAAGGGGGGGCCAACGTCCTGACTTTC
.	TRBJ1-4	TRBV2	.	CASGAGQESNEKLFF	TGTGCCAGCGGGGCTGGGCAGGAGTCTAATGAAAAACTGTTTTTT
.	TRBJ2-3	TRBV19	.	CASSPSRVVGTDTQYF	TGTGCCAGTAGCCCCTCGCGGGTGGTCGGCACAGATACGCAGTATTTT
.	TRBJ1-4	TRBV30	.	CAWSRPGATNEKLFF	TGTGCCTGGAGCCGCCCTGGGGCAACTAATGAAAAACTGTTTTTT
.	TRBJ1-1	TRBV5-4	.	CASSLLNTEAFF	TGTGCCAGCAGCTTGCTGAACACTGAAGCTTTCTTT
.	TRBJ2-5	TRBV19	TRBD1	CASSRGQVVVETQYF	TGTGCCAGTAGTAGAGGACAGGTTGTAGTAGAGACCCAGTACTTC
.	TRBJ2-6	TRBV5-6	.	CASSLLFGSGANVLTF	TGTGCCAGCAGCTTGTTGTTTGGCTCTGGGGCCAACGTCCTGACTTTC
once	TRBJ1-1	TRBV6-1	.	CASRYPGIGTEAFF	TGTGCCAGCAGATACCCAGGGATCGGGACTGAAGCTTTCTTT
.	TRBJ2-1	TRBV14	.	CASSPPLRGGNEQFF	TGTGCCAGCAGCCCCCCCCTAAGGGGTGGCAATGAGCAGTTCTTC
.	TRBJ2-3	TRBV18	TRBD2	CASSAGTSGTGTDTQYF	TGTGCCAGCTCAGCCGGGACTAGCGGGACCGGCACAGATACGCAGTATTTT
.	TRBJ1-2	TRBV6-5	.	CARLGGDGYTF	TGTGCCCGTCTCGGGGGGGATGGCTACACCTTC
once	TRBJ1-2	TRBV19	.	CASSIRDAGPVGYTF	TGTGCCAGTAGTATAAGGGACGCCGGTCCGGTTGGCTACACCTTC
.	TRBJ1-5	TRBV6-6	.	CASTHRDSYQPQHF	TGTGCCAGCACCCACCGGGACTCCTATCAGCCCCAGCATTTT
.	TRBJ2-7	TRBV9	.	CASCPGHHSYEQYF	TGTGCCAGCTGCCCGGGACACCACTCCTACGAGCAGTACTTC
.	TRBJ1-1	TRBV18	TRBD1	CASYTWDRASTEAFF	TGTGCCAGCTACACCTGGGACAGGGCAAGCACTGAAGCTTTCTTT